The clone carrying this T cell receptor (beta chain) was recorded at least ten times. The data are from a study of identical twins. In TCRdb, the 5' RACE reads were re-called with MiXCR into one record per CDR3 protein. The sample lists about 200,000 distinct CDR3 sequences, 6.5% to 8.5% occurring once. Trimming left V 6 bases short and J 4 bases short, with 11 bases between. This CDR3 has 13 residues. Germline loops: CDR1 MNHEY, CDR2 SVGEGT. These records were also assigned to another study, of yellow fever vaccine responses in identical twins.

The source material was memory (CD45RO+) T cells sorted from blood. This TCR came from a woman younger than 30 in good health. This chain links TRBV6-2 or TRBV6-3 with TRBJ2-3, with D tentatively TRBD1 (6 bases). The CDR3 reads CASRDSGADTQYF. Here the CDR3 DNA reads TGTGCCAGCAGGGACAGCGGCGCAGATACGCAGTATTTT.